This entry concerns a single TCR beta chain. Its specificity is unknown. Using immunoSEQ multiplex PCR, the repertoire was profiled, and TCRdb retains in-frame clones only, with some absent. The repertoire holds about 90,000 clones, just under 90% seen once, with over 0.7% in the top ten. Germline V CDR1 and CDR2: SGHAT, FQNNGV. The CDR3 runs 15 residues. Trimming cost V 5 bases and J 6 bases, with 14 bases left between them. The entry originates in a study of a mutant IDH1 vaccine in newly diagnosed glioma. Overall study: Vaccine dosing followed radiotherapy by 4-6 weeks, or accompanied temozolomide cycles. Patients got radiotherapy, temozolomide, or both beforehand, and most got both. V12 fell at week 35 and V13, the study end, at week 47. Study-level points and caveats: The vaccine induced immune responses, and these occurred in 80% to 95% of patients.

Noted time point: week 47, end of study. A single vaccine dose contained 300 ug of mutant IDH1 20-mer peptide, and topical imiquimod was used with it. The V call is TRBV11-2, the J call TRBJ1-6; D remains ambiguous. This TCR was recovered from a woman aged 45-65 years with glioma. Material: PBMCs, obtained from a glioma patient whose treatment included an IDH1 peptide vaccine. CDR3 sequence reads: CASSIGSRSNSPLHF. The CDR3 DNA sequence: TGTGCCAGCAGCATAGGATCCCGGAGTAATTCACCCCTCCACTTT.